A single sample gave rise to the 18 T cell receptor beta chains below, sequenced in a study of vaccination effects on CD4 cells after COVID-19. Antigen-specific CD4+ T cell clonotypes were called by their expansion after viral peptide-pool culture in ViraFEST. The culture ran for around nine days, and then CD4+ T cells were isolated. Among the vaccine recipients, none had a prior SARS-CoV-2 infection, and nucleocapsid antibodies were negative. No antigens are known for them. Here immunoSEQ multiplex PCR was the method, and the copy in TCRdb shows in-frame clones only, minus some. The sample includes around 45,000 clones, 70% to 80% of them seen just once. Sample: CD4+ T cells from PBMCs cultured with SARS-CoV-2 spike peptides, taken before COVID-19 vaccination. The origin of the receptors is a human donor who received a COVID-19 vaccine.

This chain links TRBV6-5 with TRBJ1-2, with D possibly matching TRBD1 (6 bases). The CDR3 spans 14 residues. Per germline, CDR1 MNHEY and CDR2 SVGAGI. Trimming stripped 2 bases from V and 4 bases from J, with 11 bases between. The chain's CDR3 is CASSYGGAGYGYTF. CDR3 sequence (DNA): TGTGCCAGCAGTTACGGGGGGGCGGGCTATGGCTACACCTTC.

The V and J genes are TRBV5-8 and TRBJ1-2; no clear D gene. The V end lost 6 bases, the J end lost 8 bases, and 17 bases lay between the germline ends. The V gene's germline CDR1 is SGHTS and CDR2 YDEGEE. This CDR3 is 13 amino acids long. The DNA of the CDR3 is TGTGCCAGCACCACCGGAAGTCTTGGGGGCTACACCTTC. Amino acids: CASTTGSLGGYTF. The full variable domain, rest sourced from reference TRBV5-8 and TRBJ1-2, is EAGVTQSPTHLIKTRGQQATLRCSPISGHTSVYWYQQALGLGLQFLLWYDEGEERNRGNFPPRFSGRQFPNYSSELNVNALELEDSALYLCASTTGSLGGYTFGSGTRLTVV.

The CDR3 DNA reads as TGTGCCAGCTCACCGAGACTGACAGGGGGTACCGGGGAGCTGTTTTTT. Translating gives CASSPRLTGGTGELFF. The chain joins TRBV18 to TRBJ2-2; 9 bases agree with TRBD1. V dropped 3 bases and J dropped 5; count of bases not matched to a gene: 7. The CDR3 is made up of 16 amino acids. Germline-derived CDR1 and CDR2 are KGHSH and LQKENI.

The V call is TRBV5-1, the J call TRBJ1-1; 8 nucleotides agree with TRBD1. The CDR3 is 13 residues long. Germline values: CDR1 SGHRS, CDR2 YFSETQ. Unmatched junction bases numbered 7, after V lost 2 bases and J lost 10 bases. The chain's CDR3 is CASSFSQGAGAFF. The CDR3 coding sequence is TGCGCCAGCAGCTTTTCCCAGGGGGCAGGAGCTTTCTTT.

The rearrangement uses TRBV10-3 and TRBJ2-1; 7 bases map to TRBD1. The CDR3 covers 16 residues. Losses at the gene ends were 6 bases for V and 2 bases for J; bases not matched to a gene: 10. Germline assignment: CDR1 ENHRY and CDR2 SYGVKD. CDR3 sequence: CAIRGQAPGPYNEQFF. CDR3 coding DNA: TGTGCCATCAGAGGACAGGCCCCAGGCCCCTACAATGAGCAGTTCTTC.

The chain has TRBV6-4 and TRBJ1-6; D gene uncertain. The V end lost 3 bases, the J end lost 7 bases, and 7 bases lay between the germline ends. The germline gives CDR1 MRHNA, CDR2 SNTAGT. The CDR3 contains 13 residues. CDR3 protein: CASSEITNSPLHF. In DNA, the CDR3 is TGTGCCAGCAGTGAAATTACGAATTCACCCCTCCACTTT.

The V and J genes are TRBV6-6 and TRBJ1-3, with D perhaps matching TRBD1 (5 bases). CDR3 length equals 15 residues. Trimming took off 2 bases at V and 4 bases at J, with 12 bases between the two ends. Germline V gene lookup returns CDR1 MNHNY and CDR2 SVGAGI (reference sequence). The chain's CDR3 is CASSYAGGNGNTIYF. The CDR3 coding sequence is TGTGCCAGCAGTTACGCGGGGGGGAACGGAAACACCATATATTTT.

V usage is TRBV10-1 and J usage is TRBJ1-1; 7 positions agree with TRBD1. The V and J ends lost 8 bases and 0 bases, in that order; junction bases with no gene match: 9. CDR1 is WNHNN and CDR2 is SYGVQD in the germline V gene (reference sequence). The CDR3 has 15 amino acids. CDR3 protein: CASPRQGSMNTEAFF. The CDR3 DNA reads TGCGCCAGCCCACGACAGGGATCTATGAACACTGAAGCTTTCTTT.

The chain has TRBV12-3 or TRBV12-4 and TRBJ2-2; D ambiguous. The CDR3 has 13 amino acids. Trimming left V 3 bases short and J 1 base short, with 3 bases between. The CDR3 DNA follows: TGTGCCAGCAGTTTGCAGAACACCGGGGAGCTGTTTTTT. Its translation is CASSLQNTGELFF.

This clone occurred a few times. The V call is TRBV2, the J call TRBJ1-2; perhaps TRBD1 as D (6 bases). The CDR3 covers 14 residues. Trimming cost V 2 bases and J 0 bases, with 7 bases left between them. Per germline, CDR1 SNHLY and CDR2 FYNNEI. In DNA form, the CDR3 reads TGTGCCAGCAGTGAACCAGGGGCTAACTATGGCTACACCTTC. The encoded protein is CASSEPGANYGYTF.

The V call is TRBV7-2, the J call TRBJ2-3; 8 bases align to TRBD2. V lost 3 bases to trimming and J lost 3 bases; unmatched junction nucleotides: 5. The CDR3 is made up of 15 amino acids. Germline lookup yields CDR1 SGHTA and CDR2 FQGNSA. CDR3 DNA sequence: TGTGCCAGCAGCTTTACTAGCGGAATAACAGATACGCAGTATTTT. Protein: CASSFTSGITDTQYF.

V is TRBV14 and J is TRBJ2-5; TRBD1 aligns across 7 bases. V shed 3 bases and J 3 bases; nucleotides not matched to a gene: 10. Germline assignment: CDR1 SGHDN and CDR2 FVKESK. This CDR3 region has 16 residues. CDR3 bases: TGTGCCAGCAGCCAGCCCGGGACAGCGAGGGAAGAGACCCAGTACTTC. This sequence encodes CASSQPGTAREETQYF.

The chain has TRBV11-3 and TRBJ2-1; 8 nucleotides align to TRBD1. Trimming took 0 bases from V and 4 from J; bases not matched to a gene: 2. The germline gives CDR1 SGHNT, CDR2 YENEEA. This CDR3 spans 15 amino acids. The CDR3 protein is CASSLDTGGYNEQFF. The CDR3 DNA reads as TGTGCCAGCAGCTTAGATACAGGGGGTTACAATGAGCAGTTCTTC. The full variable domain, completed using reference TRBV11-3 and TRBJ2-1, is EAGVVQSPRYKIIEKKQPVAFWCNPISGHNTLYWYLQNLGQGPELLIRYENEEAVDDSQLPKDRFSAERLKGVDSTLKIQPAELGDSAVYLCASSLDTGGYNEQFFGPGTRLTVL.

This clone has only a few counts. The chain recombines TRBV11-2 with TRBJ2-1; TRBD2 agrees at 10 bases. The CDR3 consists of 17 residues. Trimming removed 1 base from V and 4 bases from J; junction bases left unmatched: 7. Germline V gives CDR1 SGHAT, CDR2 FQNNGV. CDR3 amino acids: CASSLVSTSGLYNEQFF. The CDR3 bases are TGTGCCAGCAGCTTAGTATCGACTAGCGGGCTATACAATGAGCAGTTCTTC. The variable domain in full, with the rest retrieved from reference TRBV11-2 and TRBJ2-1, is EAGVAQSPRYKIIEKRQSVAFWCNPISGHATLYWYQQILGQGPKLLIQFQNNGVVDDSQLPKDRFSAERLKGVDSTLKIQPAKLEDSAVYLCASSLVSTSGLYNEQFFGPGTRLTVL.

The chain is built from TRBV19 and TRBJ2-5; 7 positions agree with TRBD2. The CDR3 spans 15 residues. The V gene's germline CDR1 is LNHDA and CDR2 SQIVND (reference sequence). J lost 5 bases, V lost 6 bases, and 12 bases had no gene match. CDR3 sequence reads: CASSTPGLGRETQYF. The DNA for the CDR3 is TGTGCCAGTAGCACCCCCGGACTAGGCCGGGAGACCCAGTACTTC.

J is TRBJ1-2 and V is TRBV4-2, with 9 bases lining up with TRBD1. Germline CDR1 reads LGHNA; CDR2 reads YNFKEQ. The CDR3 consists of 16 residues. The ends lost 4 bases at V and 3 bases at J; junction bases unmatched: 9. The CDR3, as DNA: TGTGCCAGCAGCCCGTCCACAGGGGGCGGTGACTATGGCTACACCTTC. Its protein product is CASSPSTGGGDYGYTF.

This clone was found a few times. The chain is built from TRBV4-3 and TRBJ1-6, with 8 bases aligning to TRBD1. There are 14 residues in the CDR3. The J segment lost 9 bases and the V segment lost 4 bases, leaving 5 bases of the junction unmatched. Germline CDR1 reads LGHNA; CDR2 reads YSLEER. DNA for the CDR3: TGCGCCAGCAGCCGGACAGGGATCGCTTCACCCCTCCACTTT. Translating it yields CASSRTGIASPLHF.

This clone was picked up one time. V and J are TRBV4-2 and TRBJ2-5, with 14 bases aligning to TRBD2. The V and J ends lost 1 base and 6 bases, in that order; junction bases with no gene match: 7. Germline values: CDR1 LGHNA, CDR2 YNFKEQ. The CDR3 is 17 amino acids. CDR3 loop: CASSQGQGTSGGQTQYF. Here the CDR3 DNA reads TGTGCCAGCAGCCAAGGACAAGGGACTAGCGGGGGACAGACCCAGTACTTC.